Listed below are T cell receptor beta chains from one sample, sequenced in a study of shared clonotypes between healthy human individuals. The data were produced by immunoSEQ multiplex PCR, yet TCRdb's version contains in-frame clones alone and is incomplete. Among about 2 million clones listed, about 95% were seen once. The sample was naive CD4+ T cells sorted from blood. All receptors derive from a man aged 18 to 30 in good health. Both conserved end residues are part of each CDR3. The order of the fields is D gene, V gene, clone size, J gene, CDR3 protein, CDR3 DNA. D genes are given only for firm matches. Only part of the rows carry a size: once, few, many, or a class if the clone is expanded.

>TRBD1|TRBV19|NA|TRBJ2-7
CVQGGCELHEQYF
TGTGTACAGGGGGGATGCGAACTCCACGAGCAGTACTTC
>TRBD1|TRBV18|NA|TRBJ1-6
CASSGTGTGNSPLHF
TGTGCCAGCTCAGGAACCGGGACAGGGAATTCACCCCTCCACTTT
>NA|TRBV6-5|NA|TRBJ2-3
CASSYGWGGSDTQYF
TGTGCCAGCAGTTACGGCTGGGGTGGGTCAGATACGCAGTATTTT
>NA|TRBV18|NA|TRBJ2-7
CASSPPTHSDEQYF
TGTGCCAGCTCACCACCCACTCACTCCGACGAGCAGTACTTC
>NA|TRBV5-6|NA|TRBJ1-1
CASSYRVNTEAFF
TGTGCCAGCAGCTACAGGGTCAACACTGAAGCTTTCTTT
>TRBD2|TRBV10-2|once|TRBJ2-1
CASSESRLAGAYEQFF
TGCGCCAGCAGTGAGTCGCGGCTAGCGGGAGCGTATGAGCAGTTCTTC
>TRBD2|TRBV6-5|NA|TRBJ2-5
CASSYVREEGETQYF
TGTGCCAGCAGTTACGTGCGGGAGGAAGGTGAGACCCAGTACTTC
>TRBD1|TRBV10-3|NA|TRBJ2-7
CAIRDREFGEQYF
TGTGCCATCAGGGACAGGGAATTTGGCGAGCAGTACTTC
>NA|TRBV5-1|NA|TRBJ1-1
CASSPAGGRSTEAFF
TGCGCCAGCAGCCCGGCCGGGGGGAGGAGCACTGAAGCTTTCTTT
>NA|TRBV27|NA|TRBJ2-7
CASRRNRVDYEQYF
TGTGCCAGCAGACGCAATCGGGTCGATTACGAGCAGTACTTC
>TRBD2|TRBV4-3|NA|TRBJ2-1
CASSRIAGGSYNEQFF
TGCGCCAGCAGCCGGATAGCGGGAGGCTCCTACAATGAGCAGTTCTTC
>NA|TRBV29-1|NA|TRBJ2-3
CSVEEYNTDTQYF
TGCAGCGTTGAAGAATATAACACAGATACGCAGTATTTT
>NA|TRBV5-1|NA|TRBJ2-7
CASSLISPGQGWANEQYF
TGCGCCAGCAGCTTGATCAGCCCGGGACAAGGTTGGGCTAACGAGCAGTACTTC
>NA|TRBV28|once|TRBJ2-3
CASSFLAGKADTQYF
TGTGCCAGCAGTTTCCTCGCAGGGAAGGCAGATACGCAGTATTTT
>TRBD1|TRBV6-6|NA|TRBJ1-2
CASSYSTGAGDGYTF
TGTGCCAGCAGTTACTCGACAGGGGCGGGTGATGGCTACACCTTC
>TRBD1|TRBV2|NA|TRBJ1-5
CASSASLDRAIFF
TGTGCCAGCAGTGCTAGCCTGGACAGGGCAATATTTTTT
>NA|TRBV28|once|TRBJ1-5
CASALPTGSNQPQHF
TGTGCCAGTGCGCTTCCTACAGGGTCCAATCAGCCCCAGCATTTT
>NA|TRBV28|once|TRBJ2-7
CASSSGLLYPYEQYF
TGTGCCAGCAGTTCGGGACTTCTTTACCCCTACGAGCAGTACTTC
>TRBD1|TRBV2|NA|TRBJ2-7
CASSVRWDRGYEQYF
TGTGCCAGCAGTGTCAGGTGGGACAGGGGCTACGAGCAGTACTTC
>NA|TRBV7-9|NA|TRBJ2-1
CASSSSLAGLNEQFF
TGTGCCAGCAGCTCCTCATTAGCAGGACTAAATGAGCAGTTCTTC
>NA|TRBV28|NA|TRBJ2-3
CASSSRGGTDTQYF
TGTGCCAGCAGTTCCAGGGGGGGGACAGATACGCAGTATTTT
>NA|TRBV30|NA|TRBJ2-2
CAWTLGGGELFF
TGTGCCTGGACCCTGGGGGGCGGGGAGCTGTTTTTT
>TRBD2|TRBV7-2|NA|TRBJ2-3
CASSGLAGVDTQYF
TGTGCCAGCAGCGGACTAGCGGGAGTTGATACGCAGTATTTT
>NA|TRBV7-2|NA|TRBJ1-5
CASSPRGVKGQPQHF
TGTGCCAGCAGCCCGCGGGGGGTAAAGGGTCAGCCCCAGCATTTT
>TRBD1|TRBV6-6|NA|TRBJ1-2
CASSLGSGQVDYGYTF
TGTGCCAGCAGCCTCGGTTCGGGACAGGTAGACTATGGCTACACCTTC
>TRBD2|TRBV18|NA|TRBJ2-1
CASSPRTSGVNEQFF
TGTGCCAGCTCACCAAGGACTAGCGGAGTCAATGAGCAGTTCTTC
>TRBD1|TRBV18|NA|TRBJ1-4
CASSRTGDIPMDEKLFF
TGTGCCAGCTCACGAACAGGGGATATTCCGATGGATGAAAAACTGTTTTTT
>NA|TRBV5-4|NA|TRBJ1-2
CASSLSEGYTF
TGTGCCAGCAGCTTGTCGGAAGGCTACACCTTC
>TRBD1|TRBV11-3|NA|TRBJ2-5
CASSADRGGETQYF
TGTGCCAGCAGCGCCGACAGGGGTGGAGAGACCCAGTACTTC
>NA|TRBV7-2|NA|TRBJ1-5
CASSYGGNQPQHF
TGTGCCAGCAGCTACGGGGGTAATCAGCCCCAGCATTTT
>TRBD1|TRBV6-5|NA|TRBJ1-4
CASSVRGLTNEKLFF
TGTGCCAGCAGTGTCAGGGGGCTAACTAATGAAAAACTGTTTTTT
>NA|TRBV5-1|NA|TRBJ2-6
CASSSSSGANVLTF
TGCGCCAGCAGCTCCAGTTCAGGGGCCAACGTCCTGACTTTC
>NA|TRBV30|NA|TRBJ1-3
CAWSPGSGNTIYF
TGTGCCTGGAGTCCTGGCTCTGGAAACACCATATATTTT
>NA|TRBV30|NA|TRBJ1-3
CAWTPGGSGNTIYF
TGTGCCTGGACTCCGGGCGGCTCTGGAAACACCATATATTTT
>TRBD2|TRBV28|NA|TRBJ2-1
CASGEAGGPPNEQFF
TGTGCCAGCGGTGAGGCGGGGGGGCCCCCAAATGAGCAGTTCTTC
>NA|TRBV11-2|NA|TRBJ1-1
CASSSKMGGINTEAFF
TGTGCCAGCTCCTCTAAAATGGGGGGAATTAACACTGAAGCTTTCTTT
>NA|TRBV7-3|NA|TRBJ2-3
CASSPALTDTQYF
TGTGCCAGCAGCCCGGCACTCACAGATACGCAGTATTTT
>NA|TRBV5-1|NA|TRBJ2-2
CASSSGRGNAGELFF
TGCGCCAGCAGCTCAGGACGGGGGAATGCCGGGGAGCTGTTTTTT
>NA|TRBV28|NA|TRBJ1-4
CASSYLGGEGEKLFF
TGTGCCAGCAGTTATTTGGGAGGGGAGGGGGAAAAACTGTTTTTT
>TRBD2|TRBV7-9|NA|TRBJ2-1
CASSLGLAGVGEQFF
TGTGCCAGCAGCCTGGGACTAGCGGGAGTGGGTGAGCAGTTCTTC
>TRBD1|TRBV9|NA|TRBJ2-1
CASSVGDRDVVDEQFF
TGTGCCAGCAGCGTAGGGGACAGGGACGTTGTCGATGAGCAGTTCTTC
>TRBD1|TRBV9|NA|TRBJ2-2
CASSPRGRDTGELFF
TGTGCCAGCAGCCCCAGGGGGCGCGACACCGGGGAGCTGTTTTTT
>NA|TRBV5-1|once|TRBJ2-5
CASSAGEGRARETQYF
TGCGCCAGCAGCGCAGGCGAAGGACGGGCTCGAGAGACCCAGTACTTC
>TRBD1|TRBV2|NA|TRBJ2-7
CASSRTGTGGEQYF
TGTGCCAGCAGCAGAACCGGGACAGGGGGCGAGCAGTACTTC
>NA|TRBV7-8|NA|TRBJ2-5
CASGRGSRETQYF
TGTGCCAGTGGTCGGGGGTCCCGAGAGACCCAGTACTTC
>TRBD1|TRBV5-6|NA|TRBJ1-2
CATSWDRVGYTF
TGTGCCACCTCTTGGGACAGGGTTGGCTACACCTTC
>NA|TRBV28|once|TRBJ1-4
CASSLRRDGEKLFF
TGTGCCAGCAGTTTAAGGCGGGACGGTGAAAAACTGTTTTTT
>TRBD1|TRBV10-3|NA|TRBJ2-1
CAISEWTGSNEQFF
TGTGCCATCAGTGAATGGACAGGGTCCAATGAGCAGTTCTTC
>NA|TRBV9|NA|TRBJ2-5
CASSVEGFTTQYF
TGTGCCAGCAGCGTAGAAGGGTTTACGACCCAGTACTTC
>NA|TRBV16|NA|TRBJ1-1
CASSQSGQSTEAFF
TGTGCCAGCAGCCAATCGGGGCAGAGCACTGAAGCTTTCTTT
>NA|TRBV11-2|once|TRBJ1-2
CASSSIIDRNYGYTF
TGTGCCAGCAGCTCCATCATCGACAGAAACTATGGCTACACCTTC
>NA|TRBV25-1|NA|TRBJ1-6
CASRGGTNNSPLHF
TGTGCCAGCAGGGGGGGGACTAATAATTCACCCCTCCACTTT
>NA|TRBV18|NA|TRBJ1-5
CASSPDSNQPQHF
TGTGCCAGCTCACCGGACTCGAATCAGCCCCAGCATTTT
>NA|TRBV28|NA|TRBJ1-2
CASSSGSDYGYTF
TGTGCCAGCAGCTCAGGGTCCGACTATGGCTACACCTTC
>NA|TRBV4-1|NA|TRBJ1-4
CASSQVAQINEKLFF
TGCGCCAGCAGCCAAGTCGCGCAGATTAATGAAAAACTGTTTTTT
>NA|TRBV29-1|NA|TRBJ1-5
CSVEDQPGQPQHF
TGCAGCGTTGAAGATCAGCCAGGGCAGCCCCAGCATTTT
>NA|TRBV28|NA|TRBJ1-5
CASGTGLYSNQPQHF
TGTGCCAGCGGTACAGGGCTTTATAGCAATCAGCCCCAGCATTTT
>NA|TRBV2|NA|TRBJ2-7
CASKVDGSYEQYF
TGTGCCAGCAAAGTGGATGGTTCCTACGAGCAGTACTTC
>TRBD1|TRBV15|NA|TRBJ1-2
CATSRVSTGANYGYTF
TGTGCCACCAGCAGGGTCTCGACAGGGGCTAACTATGGCTACACCTTC